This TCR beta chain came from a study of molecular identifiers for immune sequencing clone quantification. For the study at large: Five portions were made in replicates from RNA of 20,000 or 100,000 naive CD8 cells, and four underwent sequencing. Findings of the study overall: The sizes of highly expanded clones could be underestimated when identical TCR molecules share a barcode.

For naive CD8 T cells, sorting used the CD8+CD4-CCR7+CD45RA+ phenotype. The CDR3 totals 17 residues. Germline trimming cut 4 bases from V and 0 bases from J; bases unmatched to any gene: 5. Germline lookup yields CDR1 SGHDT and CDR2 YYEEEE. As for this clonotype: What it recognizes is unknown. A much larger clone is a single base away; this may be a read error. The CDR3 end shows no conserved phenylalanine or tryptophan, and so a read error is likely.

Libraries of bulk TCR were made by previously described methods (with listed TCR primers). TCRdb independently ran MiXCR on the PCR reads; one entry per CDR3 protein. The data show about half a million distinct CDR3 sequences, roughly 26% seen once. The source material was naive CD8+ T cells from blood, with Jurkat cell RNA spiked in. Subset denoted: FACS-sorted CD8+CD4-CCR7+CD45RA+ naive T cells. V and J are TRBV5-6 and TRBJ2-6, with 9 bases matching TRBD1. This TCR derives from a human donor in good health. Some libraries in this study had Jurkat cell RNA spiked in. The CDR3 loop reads CASSAGQGYSGANVLTI. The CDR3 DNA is TGTGCCAGCAGCGCGGGACAGGGATACTCTGGGGCCAACGTCCTGACTATC.